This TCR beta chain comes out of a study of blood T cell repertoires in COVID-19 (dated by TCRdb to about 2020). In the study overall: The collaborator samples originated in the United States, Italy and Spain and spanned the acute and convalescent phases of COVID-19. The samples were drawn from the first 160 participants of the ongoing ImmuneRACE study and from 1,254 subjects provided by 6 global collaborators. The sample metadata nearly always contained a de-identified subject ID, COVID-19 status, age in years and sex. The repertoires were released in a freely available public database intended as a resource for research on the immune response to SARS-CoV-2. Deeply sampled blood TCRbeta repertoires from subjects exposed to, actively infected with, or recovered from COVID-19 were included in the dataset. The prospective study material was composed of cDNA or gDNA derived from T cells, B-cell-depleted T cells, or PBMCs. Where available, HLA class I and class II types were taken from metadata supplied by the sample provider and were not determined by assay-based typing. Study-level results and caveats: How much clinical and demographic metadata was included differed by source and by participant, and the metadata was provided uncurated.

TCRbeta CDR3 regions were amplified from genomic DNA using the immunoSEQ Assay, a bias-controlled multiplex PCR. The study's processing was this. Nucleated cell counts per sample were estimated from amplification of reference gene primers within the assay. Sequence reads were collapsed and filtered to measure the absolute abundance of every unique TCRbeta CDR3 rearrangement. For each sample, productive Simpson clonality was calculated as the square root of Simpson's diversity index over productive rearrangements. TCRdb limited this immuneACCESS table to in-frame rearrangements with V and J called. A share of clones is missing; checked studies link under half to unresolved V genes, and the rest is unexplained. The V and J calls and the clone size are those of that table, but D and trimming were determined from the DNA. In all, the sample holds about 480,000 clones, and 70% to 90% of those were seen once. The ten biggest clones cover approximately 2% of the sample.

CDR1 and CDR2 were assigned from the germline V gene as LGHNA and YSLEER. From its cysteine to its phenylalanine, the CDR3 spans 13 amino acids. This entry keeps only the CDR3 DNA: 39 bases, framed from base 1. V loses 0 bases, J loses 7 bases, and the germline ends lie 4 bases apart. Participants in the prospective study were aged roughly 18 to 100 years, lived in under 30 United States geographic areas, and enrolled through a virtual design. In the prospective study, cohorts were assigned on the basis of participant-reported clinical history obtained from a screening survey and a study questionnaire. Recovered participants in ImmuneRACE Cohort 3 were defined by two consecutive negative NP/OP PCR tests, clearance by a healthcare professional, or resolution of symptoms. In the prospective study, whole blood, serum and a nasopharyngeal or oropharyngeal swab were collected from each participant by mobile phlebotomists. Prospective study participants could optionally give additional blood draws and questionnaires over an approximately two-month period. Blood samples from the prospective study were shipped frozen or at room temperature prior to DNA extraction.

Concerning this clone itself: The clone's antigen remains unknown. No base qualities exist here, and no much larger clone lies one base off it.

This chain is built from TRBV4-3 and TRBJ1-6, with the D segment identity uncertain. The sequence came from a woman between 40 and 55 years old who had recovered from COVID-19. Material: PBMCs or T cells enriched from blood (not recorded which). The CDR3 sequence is CASSQDVNSPLHF. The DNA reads TGCGCCAGCAGCCAAGACGTCAATTCACCCCTCCACTTT.